The entry that follows covers one T cell receptor (beta chain) sequence. These data are taken from a study of control samples from healthy donors and cancer patients. Using immunoSEQ multiplex PCR, the repertoire was profiled, and TCRdb retains in-frame clones only, with some absent. The table records roughly 95,000 clones, 85% to 90% of them present only once. The V gene lost 5 bases and the J gene lost 2 bases, with 9 bases spanning the gap. The CDR3 spans 13 residues. The germline V gene has CDR1 MGHRA and CDR2 YSYEKL. The rearrangement links TRBV4-1 to TRBJ2-5; D unresolved. This clonotype was obtained from a man aged 30 to 45 in good health. Material: blood. The CDR3 is CASSFRVQETQYF. The CDR3 DNA reads as TGCGCCAGCAGCTTCCGGGTACAAGAGACCCAGTACTTC.